A single sample is the source of the 28 T cell receptor beta chains below, sequenced in a study of T cell responses to AZD1222 COVID-19 vaccine. Libraries were prepared by immunoSEQ multiplex PCR; TCRdb keeps only in-frame clonotypes and omits some of them. The sample yields approximately 130,000 clones, around 90% seen once. Source: peripheral blood, taken 28 days after the second dose of the MenACWY control vaccine. The receptors shown here come from an adult who received the MenACWY meningococcal vaccine as a control.

This chain joins TRBV28 and TRBJ1-5, with D possibly matching TRBD1 (6 bases). Germline V lookup: CDR1 MDHEN, CDR2 SYDVKM. The CDR3 sequence is 15 residues long. The ends were cut back, 5 bases at V and 1 base at J, with 12 bases in the middle. The CDR3 region is CASSSTGTSNQPQHF. Here the CDR3 DNA reads TGTGCCAGCAGTAGTACAGGGACAAGCAATCAGCCCCAGCATTTT. The whole variable domain, filled in from reference TRBV28 and TRBJ1-5, reads DVKVTQSSRYLVKRTGEKVFLECVQDMDHENMFWYRQDPGLGLRLIYFSYDVKMKEKGDIPEGYSVSREKKERFSLILESASTNQTSMYLCASSSTGTSNQPQHFGDGTRLSIL.

V is TRBV4-1 and J is TRBJ1-5; 10 bases map to TRBD1. Germline lookup yields CDR1 MGHRA and CDR2 YSYEKL. V was clipped by 3 bases and J by 6 bases; unmatched bases: 14. The CDR3 has 18 residues. The CDR3 nucleotides read TGCGCCAGCAGCCACGATCCGGGACAGGGGAAGGGTACTCAGCCCCAGCATTTT. It specifies CASSHDPGQGKGTQPQHF.

The chain uses TRBV10-2 and TRBJ2-7; 8 bases map to TRBD2. Germline assignment: CDR1 WSHSY and CDR2 SAAADI. Trimming removed 7 bases from V and 4 bases from J; junction bases left unmatched: 6. This CDR3 is built from 13 residues. The CDR3, as DNA: TGCGCCAGCATGCGGGGGGCCGGGTACGAGCAGTACGTC. Translated, it gives CASMRGAGYEQYV.

The rearrangement links TRBV6-5 to TRBJ2-1; 7 nucleotides match TRBD2. CDR1 MNHEY and CDR2 SVGAGI come from the germline V gene. The ends lost 5 bases at V and 4 bases at J; junction bases unmatched: 2. CDR3 size: 13 residues. Written as DNA, the CDR3 is TGTGCCAGCAGTAGAGCGGGATACAATGAGCAGTTCTTC. This translates into CASSRAGYNEQFF.

This clone was seen more than once but under ten times. V usage is TRBV19 and J usage is TRBJ2-7; D remains unclear. Germline V CDR1 and CDR2: LNHDA, SQIVND (reference sequence). The CDR3 is made up of 15 amino acids. Trimming cost V 1 base and J 5 bases, with 15 bases left between them. The CDR3 DNA sequence: TGTGCCAGTAGTATAGGGGAAGAACGACCCCACGAGCAGTACTTC. Its translation is CASSIGEERPHEQYF.

The J gene is TRBJ2-6, the V gene TRBV7-7, with 11 bases fitting TRBD1. Germline V lookup: CDR1 SSHAT, CDR2 FNYEAQ (reference sequence). V lost 4 bases, J lost 0 bases, and 2 bases stayed unmatched. The CDR3 covers 17 residues. The CDR3 reads CASSSGTGGSGANVLTF. CDR3 coding DNA: TGTGCCAGCAGCTCCGGGACAGGGGGCTCTGGGGCCAACGTCCTGACTTTC.

V is TRBV19 and J is TRBJ2-2, with 12 bases lining up with TRBD2. V dropped 7 bases and J dropped 2; count of bases not matched to a gene: 2. CDR1 is LNHDA, CDR2 SQIVND, per germline (reference sequence). The CDR3 contains 15 residues. CDR3 residues: CASKTSGGNTGELFF. The DNA for the CDR3 is TGTGCCAGTAAGACTAGCGGGGGTAACACCGGGGAGCTGTTTTTT.

The chain recombines TRBV11-2 with TRBJ2-5; D is unresolved. In germline, CDR1 is SGHAT, CDR2 FQNNGV. V dropped 5 bases and J dropped 5 bases, with 18 bases sitting between them. The CDR3 covers 15 residues. CDR3 sequence reads: CASSPRRSAWETQYF. CDR3 nucleotides: TGTGCCAGCAGCCCTCGGCGGAGCGCGTGGGAGACCCAGTACTTC.

This chain connects TRBV5-1 to TRBJ2-6; TRBD1 aligns across 7 bases. V lost 3 bases to trimming and J lost 2 bases; unmatched junction nucleotides: 2. Germline CDR1 is SGHRS and CDR2 is YFSETQ. The CDR3 covers 15 residues. The CDR3 spells CASSSGQAGANVLTF. The CDR3 DNA sequence: TGCGCCAGCAGCTCAGGACAGGCTGGGGCCAACGTCCTGACTTTC.

This rearrangement joins TRBV14 to TRBJ2-5; the D is unclear. The CDR3 is made up of 14 amino acids. Germline V gene sequence: CDR1 SGHDN, CDR2 FVKESK. The V gene lost 2 bases and the J gene lost 7 bases, with 14 bases spanning the gap. The CDR3: CASSQLPRSVTQYF. In nucleotides, the CDR3 is TGTGCCAGCAGCCAACTCCCCCGCTCGGTGACCCAGTACTTC.

This chain connects TRBV11-2 to TRBJ2-5, with unresolved D. V shed 2 bases and J shed 2 bases, with 15 bases lying between them. The germline gives CDR1 SGHAT, CDR2 FQNNGV. The CDR3 extends over 16 amino acids. The CDR3 here is CASSLNWQVGQETQYF. The CDR3 DNA sequence: TGTGCCAGCAGCTTAAACTGGCAGGTTGGACAAGAGACCCAGTACTTC.

The J gene is TRBJ2-1, the V gene TRBV3-1 (or the pseudogene TRBV3-2), with 7 positions matching TRBD1. The V and J ends lost 1 base and 2 bases, in that order; junction bases with no gene match: 2. Germline values: CDR1 LGHDT, CDR2 YNNKEL (reference sequence). The CDR3 contains 15 residues. CDR3 coding DNA: TGTGCCAGCAGCCAAGGGACAGGAACCTACAATGAGCAGTTCTTC. It encodes CASSQGTGTYNEQFF.

This clone is a singleton in its sample. The chain joins TRBV9 to TRBJ1-1; no firm D call. The CDR3 is 13 amino acids. CDR1 and CDR2 (germline): SGDLS, YYNGEE. V dropped 4 bases and J dropped 3 bases, with 10 bases sitting between them. The CDR3 loop is CASSPPLDTEAFF. CDR3 sequence (DNA): TGTGCCAGCAGCCCCCCCCTGGACACTGAAGCTTTCTTT.

This chain links TRBV6-5 with TRBJ1-5; D possibly corresponds to TRBD1 (6 bases). Trimming removed 0 bases at V and 5 bases at J, with 14 bases between. The CDR3 is 16 amino acids. Germline CDR1 and CDR2: MNHEY and SVGAGI. DNA of the CDR3: TGTGCCAGCAGTTACTCTTGGGGGGCAGGGGATCAGCCCCAGCATTTT. As protein: CASSYSWGAGDQPQHF.

In this sample, this clone turned up once. The gene calls are TRBV6-6 and TRBJ2-7; D gene uncertain. Germline CDR1 reads MNHNY; CDR2 reads SVGAGI (reference sequence). V was trimmed by 4 bases and J by 4 bases, leaving 5 bases between them. This CDR3 comprises 11 residues. The CDR3 DNA sequence: TGTGCCAGCAGTTTAAATTACGAGCAGTACTTC. This gives the protein CASSLNYEQYF.

Concerning this clone: The conserved final phenylalanine or tryptophan is absent from the CDR3, which likely points to a read error. Because the CDR3's place on the DNA is in doubt, the DNA is left out and the CDR3 is given as listed by TCRdb. The rearrangement links TRBV27 to TRBJ2-7. Both ends counted, the CDR3 spans 10 residues. The germline V gene has CDR1 MNHEY and CDR2 SMNVEV (reference sequence). CDR3 region: CASSLSLCPC.

The chain links TRBV27 to TRBJ2-7; possible D gene TRBD1, 6 bases. V lost 5 bases, J lost 0 bases, and 14 bases lay in between. The germline V gene encodes CDR1 MNHEY and CDR2 SMNVEV (reference sequence). This CDR3 has 15 residues. Here the CDR3 reads CASSPETGLSYEQYF. The CDR3 nucleotides are TGTGCCAGCAGTCCAGAGACAGGACTCTCCTACGAGCAGTACTTC.

The V call is TRBV4-1, the J call TRBJ1-2; D is undetermined. This CDR3 spans 15 amino acids. Trimming took off 1 base at V and 6 bases at J, with 15 bases between the two ends. Germline-derived CDR1 and CDR2 are MGHRA and YSYEKL. In nucleotides, the CDR3 is TGCGCCAGCAGCCAAGTCTGGTCGCAAGGTCATGGCTACACCTTC. Translated, it gives CASSQVWSQGHGYTF.

This clone showed up just once. The genes are TRBV19 and TRBJ2-1; the D gene could be TRBD1 or TRBD2 (5 bases each). The CDR3 runs to 14 residues. Trimming cost V 8 bases and J 7 bases, with 18 bases left between them. In germline, CDR1 is LNHDA, CDR2 SQIVND (reference sequence). Here the CDR3 DNA reads TGTGCCAGTCAAACCGGGACCACCAGGAATGAGCAGTTCTTC. This codes for CASQTGTTRNEQFF.

This clone appeared once. The CDR3 sequence: CASNPLAGGLNEQFF. CDR3 nucleotide sequence: TGTGCCAGCAACCCTCTAGCGGGAGGACTGAATGAGCAGTTCTTC. V gene TRBV7-9 combines with J gene TRBJ2-1, with 11 bases identical to TRBD2. Germline V gives CDR1 SEHNR, CDR2 FQNEAQ (reference sequence). J was trimmed by 7 bases and V by 7 bases; bases with no gene match: 9. This CDR3 is built from 15 residues.

The chain joins TRBV7-9 to TRBJ2-3; no definite D call. This CDR3 comprises 15 residues. CDR1 and CDR2 (germline): SEHNR, FQNEAQ (reference sequence). With 5 bases removed from V and 0 bases from J, the gap between germline ends came to 12 bases. CDR3 residues: CASSRITGSTDTQYF. CDR3 nucleotides: TGTGCCAGCAGCCGCATTACCGGAAGCACAGATACGCAGTATTTT.

The gene calls are TRBV28 and TRBJ1-3; no clear D. V lost 6 bases and J lost 0, with 6 bases in between. CDR3 length: 13 amino acids. Looked up from germline, CDR1 is MDHEN and CDR2 is SYDVKM. The CDR3, as DNA: TGTGCCAGCAGGATTCCCTCTGGAAACACCATATATTTT. As protein: CASRIPSGNTIYF.

The chain combines TRBV7-9 with TRBJ1-1, with TRBD1 identical over 7 bases. J lost 5 bases, V lost 6 bases, and 9 bases had no gene match. Germline assignment: CDR1 SEHNR and CDR2 FQNEAQ (reference sequence). The CDR3 loop spans 14 amino acids. The CDR3 DNA sequence: TGTGCCAGCAGGAATGACAGGGTCAAGACTGAAGCTTTCTTT. Protein product: CASRNDRVKTEAFF.

This chain connects TRBV6-5 to TRBJ2-5; D unclear. Germline values: CDR1 MNHEY, CDR2 SVGAGI. The CDR3 is made up of 13 amino acids. The germline V and J ends were trimmed by 6 bases and 5 bases, with 13 bases remaining between them. The CDR3 protein is CASSSEIRETQYF. The CDR3 region has the DNA TGTGCCAGCAGCAGTGAAATTCGGGAGACCCAGTACTTC.

This clone has a handful of counts. The chain has TRBV5-7 and TRBJ1-3; maybe TRBD1 (5 bases). TRBV5-7 is an ORF; its function is uncertain. With 5 bases removed from V and 5 bases from J, the gap between germline ends came to 5 bases. The CDR3 loop spans 11 amino acids. Here the CDR3 DNA reads TGTGCCAGCAGGGACAGAAACACCATATATTTT. Its protein is CASRDRNTIYF.

This clone occurred a few times. V is TRBV7-8 and J is TRBJ2-5; 10 positions match TRBD2. The CDR3 is made up of 16 amino acids. V lost 5 bases, J lost 4 bases, and 10 bases stayed unmatched. Germline V CDR1 and CDR2: SGHVS, FQNEAQ. The CDR3 DNA reads TGTGCCAGCAGCCGTACGAGCGGGGGGGCCTCAGAGACCCAGTACTTC. Protein: CASSRTSGGASETQYF.

The V call is TRBV19, the J call TRBJ2-3, with TRBD1 matching 10 bases. CDR3 length: 15 residues. The V and J ends lost 6 bases and 6 bases, in that order; junction bases with no gene match: 9. Germline lookup yields CDR1 LNHDA and CDR2 SQIVND (reference sequence). CDR3 DNA sequence: TGTGCCAGTAGGGACAGGGGGTGGAGTAGCGATACGCAGTATTTT. Translating it yields CASRDRGWSSDTQYF.

V and J are TRBV6-2 or TRBV6-3 and TRBJ1-1, with TRBD1 matching over 10 bases. J gave up 6 bases and V 4 bases, and 5 bases lay outside the gene matches. The germline V gene has CDR1 MNHEY and CDR2 SVGEGT. The CDR3 has 14 amino acids. This chain's CDR3 is CASSWGQGRAEAFF. CDR3 bases: TGTGCCAGCAGTTGGGGACAGGGGCGCGCTGAAGCTTTCTTT.